Below are 10 T cell receptor beta chains sequenced from a single sample in a study of shared clonotypes between healthy human individuals. Here immunoSEQ multiplex PCR was the method, and the copy in TCRdb shows in-frame clones only, minus some. Of about 2.4 million clones in the sample, under 95% were seen once. The sample comprised naive CD4+ T cells from PBMCs. Subset denoted: CD45RA+ positively selected. The receptor set was obtained from a man between 18 and 35 years old in good health. Some clones in this sample may be carry-over from other donors' samples.

The gene calls are TRBV11-2 and TRBJ2-2; TRBD1 or TRBD2 may be the D gene (5 bases each). The CDR3 loop spans 15 amino acids. The V end lost 4 bases, the J end lost 3 bases, and 12 bases lay between the germline ends. Germline CDR1 SGHAT, CDR2 FQNNGV. The CDR3 loop is CASSSLLGDTGELFF. CDR3 bases: TGTGCCAGCAGCTCCCTGTTGGGGGACACCGGGGAGCTGTTTTTT.

Only one count was recorded for this clone. This sequence joins TRBV6-5 and TRBJ2-7, with TRBD2 matching 9 bases. V gave up 7 bases and J gave up 0 bases; unmatched junction bases: 4. The germline V gene has CDR1 MNHEY and CDR2 SVGAGI. The CDR3 has 14 amino acids. The CDR3 is CASMLAGSSYEQYF. In DNA, the CDR3 is TGTGCCAGCATGCTAGCGGGGAGCTCCTACGAGCAGTACTTC.

V is TRBV29-1 and J is TRBJ1-2; 7 bases are shared with TRBD1. The germline gives CDR1 SQVTM, CDR2 ANQGSEA. The CDR3 contains 11 residues. V was clipped by 6 bases and J by 8 bases; unmatched bases: 6. The CDR3 DNA follows: TGCAGCGTGTCACAGGGGATGGGCTACACCTTC. Protein product: CSVSQGMGYTF.

This chain connects TRBV6-6 to TRBJ2-1; 12 nucleotides align to TRBD1. The V gene end was trimmed by 4 bases and the J gene end by 10 bases; junction bases not matched to a gene: 11. The CDR3 loop spans 16 amino acids. From germline, CDR1 is MNHNY and CDR2 SVGAGI (reference sequence). The CDR3 reads CASSSPGTGGYWEQFF. In DNA, the CDR3 is TGTGCCAGCAGTTCGCCCGGGACAGGGGGCTATTGGGAGCAGTTCTTC.

The chain couples TRBV28 to TRBJ2-7, with 8 bases lining up with TRBD1. CDR1 and CDR2 (germline): MDHEN, SYDVKM. The CDR3 spans 15 residues. Germline trimming cut 6 bases from V and 5 bases from J; bases unmatched to any gene: 12. The CDR3 loop is CASRFPDGQGNEQYF. CDR3 DNA sequence: TGTGCCAGCAGGTTCCCCGACGGACAGGGCAACGAGCAGTACTTC. The full variable domain, rest sourced from reference TRBV28 and TRBJ2-7, is DVKVTQSSRYLVKRTGEKVFLECVQDMDHENMFWYRQDPGLGLRLIYFSYDVKMKEKGDIPEGYSVSREKKERFSLILESASTNQTSMYLCASRFPDGQGNEQYFGPGTRLTVT.

The J gene is TRBJ1-1, the V gene TRBV11-1; no reliable D call. Germline loops: CDR1 SGHAT, CDR2 FQDESV (reference sequence). V lost 5 bases and J lost 1, with 14 bases in between. The CDR3 runs to 15 residues. The CDR3 here is CASSTPLAGNTEAFF. The CDR3 nucleotides read TGTGCCAGCAGCACGCCGCTTGCGGGGAACACTGAAGCTTTCTTT.

The chain is built from TRBV19 and TRBJ2-1; D is unresolved. Germline V gene sequence: CDR1 LNHDA, CDR2 SQIVND (reference sequence). The CDR3 length is 14 residues. V lost 1 base and J lost 0, with 4 bases in between. In DNA form, the CDR3 reads TGTGCCAGTAGTATAGCTTTCTCCTACAATGAGCAGTTCTTC. It translates to CASSIAFSYNEQFF.

The chain uses TRBV19 and TRBJ1-1; D gene uncertain. The CDR3 spans 15 residues. Trimming removed 5 bases at V and 1 base at J, with 14 bases between. Germline loops: CDR1 LNHDA, CDR2 SQIVND (reference sequence). CDR3 sequence reads: CASSSIPDGNTEAFF. CDR3 bases: TGTGCCAGTAGTTCAATACCGGATGGGAACACTGAAGCTTTCTTT. Drawing the rest from reference TRBV19 and TRBJ1-1, the complete variable domain is DGGITQSPKYLFRKEGQNVTLSCEQNLNHDAMYWYRQDPGQGLRLIYYSQIVNDFQKGDIAEGYSVSREKKESFPLTVTSAQKNPTAFYLCASSSIPDGNTEAFFGQGTRLTVV.

J is TRBJ1-2 and V is TRBV5-1; maybe TRBD1 (6 bases). The germline V gene encodes CDR1 SGHRS and CDR2 YFSETQ. V was cut by 5 bases and J by 4 bases, with 12 bases left in between. The length of the CDR3 is 13 residues. The DNA for the CDR3 is TGCGCCAGCAGGGGGGACACGTCCTATGGCTACACCTTC. Translation gives CASRGDTSYGYTF.

As to this clone: Other DNA sequences of this sample code for an identical CDR3. The chain employs TRBV5-1 and TRBJ2-1; 8 bases are shared with TRBD1. This CDR3 is 14 amino acids long. Looked up from germline, CDR1 is SGHRS and CDR2 is YFSETQ. V gave up 4 bases and J gave up 4 bases; unmatched junction bases: 4. The CDR3 DNA sequence: TGCGCCAGCAGCGCGGACAGGGATTACAATGAGCAGTTCTTC. Encoded protein: CASSADRDYNEQFF.